This TCR beta chain was sequenced during a study of Graves' ophthalmopathy and Graves' hyperthyroidism. Whole-study findings and limits: Blood also held most thyroid clonotypes expanded above 0.001 frequency.

RNA transcripts served as template for amplifying TCR beta CDR3 sequences. The first-round RT-PCR employed HTBI primers together with the Qiagen OneStep RT-PCR kit. A multiplex PCR was then performed as the second round. TCRdb redid the calling of the multiplex PCR reads with MiXCR, one entry per CDR3 protein. Among roughly 220,000 distinct CDR3 sequences listed, 45% were seen once. In regard to this clonotype: Its antigen is not known.

Every ophthalmopathy donor presented moderate-to-severe activity, CAS ≥3, NOSPECS ≥4 and duration under 3 months. The CDR3 sequence is 14 residues long. CDR1 is DFQATT and CDR2 is SNEGSKA in the germline V gene (reference sequence). Trimming cost V 0 bases and J 0 bases, with 8 bases left between them. V and J are TRBV20-1 and TRBJ1-2; no firm D call. What was sequenced was peripheral blood. This receptor was obtained from an adult man with Graves' ophthalmopathy. The CDR3 sequence: CSAREYRANYGYTF. The CDR3 coding sequence is TGCAGTGCTAGAGAGTACAGAGCTAACTATGGCTACACCTTC.